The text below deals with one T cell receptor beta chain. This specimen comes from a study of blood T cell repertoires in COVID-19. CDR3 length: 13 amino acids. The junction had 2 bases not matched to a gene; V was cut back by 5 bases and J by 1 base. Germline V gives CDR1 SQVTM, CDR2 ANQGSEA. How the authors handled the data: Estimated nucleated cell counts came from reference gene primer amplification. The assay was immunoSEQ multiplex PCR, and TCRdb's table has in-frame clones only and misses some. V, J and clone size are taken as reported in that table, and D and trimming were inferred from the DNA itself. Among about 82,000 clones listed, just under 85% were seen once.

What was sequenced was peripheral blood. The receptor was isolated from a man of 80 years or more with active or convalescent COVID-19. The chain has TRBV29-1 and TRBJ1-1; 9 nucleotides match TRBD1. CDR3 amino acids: CSVQTGGNTEAFF. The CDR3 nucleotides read TGCAGCGTTCAGACAGGGGGGAACACTGAAGCTTTCTTT.